This entry lists 8 T cell receptor beta chains sequenced from one sample in a study of early T cells in non-severe SARS-CoV-2 infection. TCRdb re-called the 5' RACE reads through MiXCR, storing one row per CDR3 protein. The sample records 57,000 or so distinct CDR3 sequences, roughly 5.9% being singletons. Material for sequencing was whole blood. Receptors were obtained from an adult who was a healthcare worker with PCR-confirmed SARS-CoV-2 infection or an uninfected control (not recorded which).

The chain has TRBV11-2 and TRBJ2-3, with a tentative D call TRBD2 (6 bases). Germline V gene lookup returns CDR1 SGHAT and CDR2 FQNNGV. Trimming took off 5 bases at V and 6 bases at J, with 21 bases between the two ends. The CDR3 sequence is 16 residues long. The DNA for the CDR3 is TGTGCCAGCAGCCCCCGGACTATCAAGGCAGGGGATACGCAGTATTTT. Its translation: CASSPRTIKAGDTQYF.

A word on this clonotype: Being one base from a much bigger clone, this may be a read error. The chain employs TRBV7-2 and TRBJ2-7, with 9 nucleotides matching TRBD2. The CDR3 runs to 15 residues. CDR1 is SGHTA and CDR2 is FQGNSA in the germline V gene. The CDR3 region has the DNA TGTGCCAGCAGATTAGTGGGGACTAGCACGTACGAGCAGTACTTC. Translating gives CASRLVGTSTYEQYF. Full variable domain (missing parts from reference TRBV7-2 and TRBJ2-7): GAGVSQSPSNKVTEKGKDVELRCDPISGHTALYWYRQSLGQGLEFLIYFQGNSAPDKSGLPSDRFSAERTGGSVSTLTIQRTQQEDSAVYLCASRLVGTSTYEQYFGPGTRLTVT.

This clonotype has a count of ten or more. The CDR3 reads CASSLRLAGVYYEQYF. The CDR3 DNA is TGTGCCAGCAGCTTACGCCTAGCGGGAGTATACTACGAGCAGTACTTC. V and J are TRBV13 and TRBJ2-7, with TRBD2 matching 10 bases. This CDR3 comprises 16 residues. Per the germline V gene, CDR1 is PRHDT and CDR2 is FYEKMQ (reference sequence). Germline trimming cut 2 bases from V and 3 bases from J; bases unmatched to any gene: 7.

This clonotype was counted a single time. Being one base from a much bigger clone, this may be a read error. The genes are TRBV7-8 and TRBJ2-3; possible D gene TRBD2, 6 bases. V lost 1 base to trimming and J lost 4 bases, with 21 bases between them. Germline assignment: CDR1 SGHVS and CDR2 FQNEAQ. This CDR3 contains 18 residues. The CDR3 spells CASSLGDPWDLSADTQYF. The CDR3 DNA follows: TGTGCCAGCAGCTTAGGAGATCCGTGGGACTTGAGCGCAGATACGCAGTATTTT.

This chain links TRBV5-4 with TRBJ2-4, with D possibly being TRBD1 (7 bases). Germline V lookup: CDR1 SGHNT, CDR2 YYREEE (reference sequence). The CDR3 length is 15 residues. Between the trimmed V and J ends, which lost 0 bases and 4 bases, there was a span of 11 bases. The CDR3 loop is CASSLGRGPKNIQYF. CDR3 in DNA: TGTGCCAGCAGCTTGGGGAGGGGGCCAAAAAACATTCAGTACTTC.

The chain joins TRBV12-3 or TRBV12-4 to TRBJ1-2; D gene uncertain. The CDR3 loop spans 12 amino acids. Trimming left V 1 base short and J 6 bases short, with 6 bases between. The CDR3 bases are TGTGCCAGCAGTTTAGGGAACCATGGCTACACCTTC. Protein: CASSLGNHGYTF.

This clonotype was recorded at least ten times. The chain combines TRBV29-1 with TRBJ2-7; weak D call: TRBD1 (5 bases). The V gene's germline CDR1 is SQVTM and CDR2 ANQGSEA. This CDR3 contains 12 residues. Trimming took 6 bases from V and 3 from J, leaving 12 bases between them. The CDR3: CSVLQDFYEQYF. CDR3 nucleotide sequence: TGCAGCGTCCTACAGGATTTCTACGAGCAGTACTTC.

The sample holds many counts of this clonotype. The chain is built from TRBV11-2 and TRBJ2-1; 10 positions match TRBD2. The V gene end was trimmed by 5 bases and the J gene end by 5 bases; junction bases not matched to a gene: 21. This CDR3 has 20 residues. The germline V gene encodes CDR1 SGHAT and CDR2 FQNNGV. DNA for the CDR3: TGTGCCAGCAGCCCCCGGGCAGCTATGGGGGGACTAGCGTTTAACAATGAGCAGTTCTTC. Amino acids: CASSPRAAMGGLAFNNEQFF.